This TCR beta chain was identified in a study of beta chain features in type 1 diabetes. This clone was picked up a small number of times. The CDR3 totals 13 residues. Between the trimmed V and J ends, which lost 0 bases and 4 bases, there was a span of 7 bases. Germline V gives CDR1 SGDLS, CDR2 YYNGEE. Expressed TCRB transcripts were sequenced because the entire RNA isolate underwent reverse transcription. Data came from immunoSEQ multiplex PCR; TCRdb stores just in-frame clones and leaves some out. Seen here are under 500,000 clones, around 28% observed once, and the top ten hold around 0.065%. Sequencing was done on a sample of naive CD4+ T cells from blood. The TCR originated in a man aged 18 to 29 in good health. V and J are TRBV9 and TRBJ1-2; D unresolved. The CDR3 nucleotides read TGTGCCAGCAGCGTAGTAACAGCCTATGGCTACACCTTC. It translates to CASSVVTAYGYTF.